The 8 T cell receptor beta chains listed next were all sequenced from one sample in a study of blood T cell repertoires in COVID-19. This table comes from immunoSEQ multiplex PCR, and its TCRdb copy is limited to in-frame clones, with some not included. The table lists about 180,000 clones, over 75% of them singletons. The source material was peripheral blood. Receptors were obtained from a man aged 55 to 70 with acute or convalescent COVID-19.

This clone was seen a handful of times. V usage is TRBV5-6 and J usage is TRBJ2-3; 7 nucleotides line up with TRBD2. V was pared by 3 bases and J by 2 bases, with 3 bases of the junction left unmatched. Germline assignment: CDR1 SGHDT and CDR2 YYEEEE. The CDR3 covers 14 residues. The CDR3 region has the DNA TGTGCCAGCAGCTCACTAGCGAACACAGATACGCAGTATTTT. Its protein product is CASSSLANTDTQYF.

The genes are TRBV30 and TRBJ1-6, with D perhaps matching TRBD1 (6 bases). V was shortened by 0 bases and J by 3 bases, with 9 bases between the two germline ends. Germline CDR1 and CDR2: GTSNPN and SVGIG (reference sequence). The CDR3 runs 15 residues. The DNA of the CDR3 is TGTGCCTGGAGTGTTAGGGGGAACTATAATTCACCCCTCCACTTT. As protein: CAWSVRGNYNSPLHF.

Points on this clone: An end of the junction differs from the germline gene, which may be a read error. The gene calls are TRBV24-1 and TRBJ2-3; D perhaps matches TRBD2 (6 bases). CDR3 length equals 13 residues. Per the germline V gene, CDR1 is KGHDR and CDR2 is SFDVKD. In DNA, the CDR3 is TGTGCCACTCGGCGGGGACGCACCGATACGCAGTATTTT. Its protein is CATRRGRTDTQYF.

This rearrangement joins TRBV9 to TRBJ2-2; 13 bases fit TRBD2. In germline, CDR1 is SGDLS, CDR2 YYNGEE. This CDR3 comprises 18 residues. The ends lost 4 bases at V and 3 bases at J; junction bases unmatched: 9. CDR3 nucleotide sequence: TGTGCCAGCAGCCCCGGGACTAGCGGGACTACCCACACCGGGGAGCTGTTTTTT. It specifies CASSPGTSGTTHTGELFF.

The rearrangement uses TRBV3-1 (or the pseudogene TRBV3-2) and TRBJ1-2; TRBD1 is a possible D gene (5 bases). V was pared by 8 bases and J by 8 bases, with 18 bases between. The CDR3 extends over 13 amino acids. Germline V gene sequence: CDR1 LGHDT, CDR2 YNNKEL (reference sequence). The CDR3 nucleotides read TGTGCCAGCCGCGAGGGCGGGGCGCAGGGCTACACCTTC. Amino acids: CASREGGAQGYTF.

On this clone: The junction departs from the called germline gene at one end, perhaps through a read error. This chain connects TRBV7-3 to TRBJ2-2; TRBD1 might be the D (6 bases). CDR3 length: 13 amino acids. CDR1 is SGHTA, CDR2 FQGTGA, per germline. In DNA form, the CDR3 reads TGTGCCAGCAGCCTAACAGGGAGAGGGGAGCTGTTTTTT. Its protein product is CASSLTGRGELFF.

The table lists this clone with a few counts. The chain uses TRBV6-5 and TRBJ1-1; no clear D gene. From germline, CDR1 is MNHEY and CDR2 SVGAGI. V lost 5 bases and J 5 bases, leaving 18 bases between the germline ends. The CDR3 spans 15 residues. CDR3 protein: CASSQLLGKGTEAFF. CDR3 DNA: TGTGCCAGCAGTCAACTCCTCGGGAAAGGAACTGAAGCTTTCTTT.

CDR3 in DNA: TGTGCCAGCAGCATAGGGGGAATTAACTATGGCTACACCTTC. Translating it yields CASSIGGINYGYTF. The genes are TRBV6-6 and TRBJ1-2; D may be TRBD1 (6 bases). CDR3 length equals 14 residues. V was shortened by 6 bases and J by 1 base, with 12 bases between the two germline ends. The germline V gene encodes CDR1 MNHNY and CDR2 SVGAGI (reference sequence).